This T cell receptor beta chain was found in a study of blood T cells in healthy people across ages. Study at large: About one barcoded beta molecule was captured per two T cells (by template switching).

Notes on the study in general: The unsorted PBMCs prevented any conclusive comparison of naive versus antigen-experienced cells. Higher diversity and more naive CD4+ cells were features of long-lived donors, compared to aged donors. A roughly linear age-dependent decrease characterized TCR beta diversity per million T cells.

The V segment lost 2 bases and the J segment 0 bases; nucleotides outside the gene matches: 2. Per the germline V gene, CDR1 is KGHDR and CDR2 is SFDVKD. This CDR3 has 17 amino acids. This clonotype was seen a few times. Its antigen remains unknown. Alongside a J-beta primer mix, a sample-barcoded 5' primer served in a second PCR lasting about 6 to 11 cycles. Using its own MiXCR run on the 5' RACE reads, TCRdb lists one record per CDR3 protein. In the table there are 1,500,000 or so distinct CDR3 sequences, 35% to 45% of which are singletons. The sequencing input was blood. The sequence came from a woman under 30 in good health. The V gene is TRBV24-1, the J gene TRBJ2-3; 12 nucleotides line up with TRBD2. The CDR3 spells CATSDSGTSGSTDTQYF. Here the CDR3 DNA reads TGTGCCACCAGTGATTCCGGGACTAGCGGGAGCACAGATACGCAGTATTTT.